These 32 T cell receptor beta chains share one sample of origin, sequenced in a study of OX40 agonist ivuxolimab in advanced cancers. Some clones are missing from TCRdb's copy, which holds only in-frame ones; the method was immunoSEQ multiplex PCR. The table shows about 80,000 clones, with 87% occurring only once. This specimen consisted of CD4+ or CD8+ T cells sorted from blood, obtained in a trial of the OX40 agonist ivuxolimab. Receptors were obtained from an adult with an advanced solid tumor such as melanoma, head and neck, liver or kidney cancer.

This clone was counted once. The chain carries TRBV5-4 and TRBJ2-1; the match to TRBD1 covers 9 bases. The CDR3 is made up of 16 amino acids. The germline V gene has CDR1 SGHNT and CDR2 YYREEE (reference sequence). The ends lost 0 bases at V and 4 bases at J; junction bases unmatched: 5. The CDR3 DNA reads as TGTGCCAGCAGCTTGGCGGGACAGGGAAATTACAATGAGCAGTTCTTC. It yields the protein CASSLAGQGNYNEQFF.

The rearrangement links TRBV4-3 to TRBJ1-3, with a tentative D call TRBD1 (6 bases). Germline V gives CDR1 LGHNA, CDR2 YSLEER. Deletions cut 4 bases from V and 0 bases from J, with 16 bases between. This CDR3 contains 17 residues. In DNA, the CDR3 is TGCGCCAGCAGCCCGTCCTTGGGGGCCTCCTCTGGAAACACCATATATTTT. Translating it yields CASSPSLGASSGNTIYF.

The CDR3 sequence: CASMKGQGGTEAFF. CDR3 sequence (DNA): TGTGCCAGCATGAAAGGACAGGGTGGGACTGAAGCTTTCTTT. This chain links TRBV2 with TRBJ1-1; TRBD1 matches 8 bases. CDR1 is SNHLY, CDR2 FYNNEI, per germline. J lost 5 bases, V lost 7 bases, and 9 bases had no gene match. This CDR3 is built from 14 residues.

This chain joins TRBV15 and TRBJ2-1, with a possible D match to TRBD1 (6 bases). Germline CDR1 and CDR2: LNHNV and YYDKDF (reference sequence). The ends were cut back, 0 bases at V and 6 bases at J, with 21 bases in the middle. The CDR3 runs to 18 residues. CDR3 sequence: CATSRDTLIGGGANEQFF. CDR3 bases: TGTGCCACCAGCAGAGATACCCTCATAGGGGGTGGCGCCAATGAGCAGTTCTTC.

This clone came up once. This rearrangement joins TRBV5-6 to TRBJ2-7; 12 bases match TRBD2. This CDR3 spans 16 amino acids. Germline CDR1 SGHDT, CDR2 YYEEEE. J gave up 2 bases and V 3 bases, and 6 bases lay outside the gene matches. Here the CDR3 reads CASSSGTSGPTYEQYF. The DNA of the CDR3 is TGTGCCAGCAGCTCCGGGACTAGCGGGCCCACCTACGAGCAGTACTTC.

The V call is TRBV7-3, the J call TRBJ2-7; the match to TRBD2 covers 7 bases. CDR3 length: 15 residues. Germline V lookup: CDR1 SGHTA, CDR2 FQGTGA. Losses at the gene ends were 2 bases for V and 0 bases for J; bases not matched to a gene: 4. The CDR3 nucleotides read TGTGCCAGCAGCTTACGCCCGGGAGGCTCCTACGAGCAGTACTTC. Protein sequence: CASSLRPGGSYEQYF.

The V gene is TRBV28, the J gene TRBJ1-1; D is uncertain. Trimming pared 7 bases from V and 2 bases from J, leaving 8 bases between. Germline CDR1 and CDR2: MDHEN and SYDVKM. This CDR3 contains 12 residues. DNA of the CDR3: TGTGCCAGCAACACAGCTAACACTGAAGCTTTCTTT. This translates into CASNTANTEAFF.

The chain couples TRBV29-1 to TRBJ1-2; maybe TRBD1 (6 bases). The V gene lost 3 bases and the J gene lost 7 bases, with 12 bases spanning the gap. This CDR3 spans 12 amino acids. Germline CDR1 and CDR2: SQVTM and ANQGSEA. CDR3 region: CSVEWGAGGYTF. As DNA, the CDR3 is TGCAGCGTTGAGTGGGGGGCCGGTGGCTACACCTTC. The full variable domain, in which reference TRBV29-1 and TRBJ1-2 provide the parts outside the CDR3, is SAVISQKPSRDICQRGTSLTIQCQVDSQVTMMFWYRQQPGQSLTLIATANQGSEATYESGFVIDKFPISRPNLTFSTLTVSNMSPEDSSIYLCSVEWGAGGYTFGSGTRLTVV.

In DNA, the CDR3 is TGTGCCAGCAGCCCAAACAAGGAGACGGATGAGCAGTTCTTC. Its protein is CASSPNKETDEQFF. The genes are TRBV7-7 and TRBJ2-1, with unresolved D. The CDR3 runs to 14 residues. Germline CDR1 and CDR2: SSHAT and FNYEAQ (reference sequence). Trimming took off 5 bases at V and 8 bases at J, with 16 bases between the two ends.

The chain links TRBV7-2 to TRBJ2-3; 13 bases match TRBD2. Germline CDR1 reads SGHTA; CDR2 reads FQGNSA. The CDR3 is 18 residues long. V gave up 4 bases and J gave up 1 base; unmatched junction bases: 8. CDR3 amino acids: CASSYWTSGRGGTDTQYF. The DNA of the CDR3 is TGTGCCAGCAGCTATTGGACTAGCGGGAGAGGAGGCACAGATACGCAGTATTTT.

In the case of this clone: This same CDR3 is encoded by further DNA sequences in the sample. The rearrangement joins TRBV9 to TRBJ2-1, with TRBD2 matching 7 bases. Looked up from germline, CDR1 is SGDLS and CDR2 is YYNGEE. The V gene end was trimmed by 0 bases and the J gene end by 3 bases; junction bases not matched to a gene: 3. This CDR3 region has 15 residues. The CDR3 loop is CASSVAGGSYNEQFF. Here the CDR3 DNA reads TGTGCCAGCAGCGTAGCTGGCGGGAGCTACAATGAGCAGTTCTTC.

This rearrangement joins TRBV6-6 to TRBJ1-2; 7 bases match TRBD1. The CDR3 totals 15 residues. The germline V gene encodes CDR1 MNHNY and CDR2 SVGAGI (reference sequence). V shed 2 bases, J shed 8 bases, and the junction held 11 bases outside the gene matches. Written as DNA, the CDR3 is TGTGCCAGCAGTTACCCAACAGGGGACCAAAGGGGCTACACCTTC. It is translated as CASSYPTGDQRGYTF.

V and J are TRBV11-3 and TRBJ2-1; possibly TRBD1 or TRBD2 for D (5 bases each). This CDR3 has 15 residues. CDR1 is SGHNT, CDR2 YENEEA, per germline. With 1 base removed from V and 5 bases from J, the gap between germline ends came to 12 bases. The CDR3 DNA reads as TGTGCCAGCAGCTTAGCCGGGACCGGTAACAATGAGCAGTTCTTC. Protein product: CASSLAGTGNNEQFF.

The chain recombines TRBV18 with TRBJ1-1; maybe TRBD1 (6 bases). CDR3 length: 13 residues. Germline values: CDR1 KGHSH, CDR2 LQKENI. Trimming shortened V by 3 bases and J by 3 bases, and 8 bases separated the two germline ends. Here the CDR3 DNA reads TGTGCCAGCTCACCGAGACAGGACACTGAAGCTTTCTTT. Translating it yields CASSPRQDTEAFF.

This rearrangement joins TRBV28 to TRBJ1-5; perhaps TRBD1 as D (5 bases). The CDR3 sequence is 13 residues long. Trimming left V 6 bases short and J 4 bases short, with 10 bases between. Germline V gives CDR1 MDHEN, CDR2 SYDVKM. In nucleotides, the CDR3 is TGTGCCAGCAGGATTCAGGGAAATCAGCCCCAGCATTTT. It codes for CASRIQGNQPQHF.

The chain links TRBV6-5 to TRBJ1-2, with TRBD1 matching 9 bases. This CDR3 is 14 amino acids long. Losses at the gene ends were 4 bases for V and 4 bases for J; bases not matched to a gene: 4. From germline, CDR1 is MNHEY and CDR2 SVGAGI. As DNA, the CDR3 is TGTGCCAGCAGTTCACCGACAGGGGGCTATGGCTACACCTTC. It specifies CASSSPTGGYGYTF.

This chain uses TRBV5-3 with TRBJ2-7; 9 bases fit TRBD2. TRBV5-3 is an ORF for which the function is uncertain. After removal of 3 bases from V and 5 bases from J, the junction contained 9 bases not matched to a gene. The CDR3 has 15 amino acids. The CDR3 DNA follows: TGTGCCAGAAGCTGTGGGACTAGCAAAGGGAACGAGCAGTACTTC. Residues: CARSCGTSKGNEQYF.

This chain uses TRBV28 with TRBJ2-3; D is unclear. The V gene lost 2 bases and the J gene lost 0 bases, with 9 bases spanning the gap. The CDR3 sequence is 15 residues long. Germline assignment: CDR1 MDHEN and CDR2 SYDVKM. CDR3 amino acids: CASSLALSSTDTQYF. The CDR3 DNA follows: TGTGCCAGCAGTTTAGCGCTCTCAAGCACAGATACGCAGTATTTT.

The chain's CDR3 is CASSKRGGGRETQYF. CDR3 nucleotide sequence: TGTGCCAGCAGCAAACGGGGCGGGGGTCGCGAGACCCAGTACTTC. The chain joins TRBV7-2 to TRBJ2-5; 7 bases align to TRBD2. The J segment lost 5 bases and the V segment lost 5 bases, leaving 11 bases of the junction unmatched. This CDR3 region has 15 residues. The germline V gene has CDR1 SGHTA and CDR2 FQGNSA.

There are a few counts of this clone. The chain employs TRBV28 and TRBJ2-3, with TRBD2 identical over 7 bases. The V segment lost 6 bases and the J segment 0 bases; nucleotides outside the gene matches: 6. The CDR3 runs to 15 residues. From germline, CDR1 is MDHEN and CDR2 SYDVKM. The CDR3 DNA follows: TGTGCCAGCAGCAATGAGCGGGGAAGCACAGATACGCAGTATTTT. As protein: CASSNERGSTDTQYF.

V is TRBV14 and J is TRBJ1-3, with 7 bases fitting TRBD1. The CDR3 has 17 amino acids. With 4 bases clipped from V and 3 bases from J, the junction kept 12 bases outside the gene matches. The germline CDR1 and CDR2 sequences are SGHDN and FVKESK. CDR3 bases: TGTGCCAGCAGCCTTTTTGTTAGGCAGGGGGATGGAAACACCATATATTTT. This gives the protein CASSLFVRQGDGNTIYF.

The chain is built from TRBV19 and TRBJ1-5; the D gene is possibly TRBD1 (6 bases). In germline, CDR1 is LNHDA, CDR2 SQIVND (reference sequence). This CDR3 is 16 amino acids long. The V and J ends lost 5 bases and 3 bases respectively, with 17 bases between them. The DNA of the CDR3 is TGTGCCAGTAGTGACCGTGGGAGGGGGGACAATCAGCCCCAGCATTTT. It translates to CASSDRGRGDNQPQHF. The full variable domain, with the rest looked up from reference TRBV19 and TRBJ1-5, is DGGITQSPKYLFRKEGQNVTLSCEQNLNHDAMYWYRQDPGQGLRLIYYSQIVNDFQKGDIAEGYSVSREKKESFPLTVTSAQKNPTAFYLCASSDRGRGDNQPQHFGDGTRLSIL.

V and J are TRBV2 and TRBJ2-3; 10 positions agree with TRBD2. The germline CDR1 and CDR2 sequences are SNHLY and FYNNEI. The CDR3 length is 15 residues. The trim removed 4 bases at V and 4 bases at J, leaving 5 bases unmatched. This chain's CDR3 is CASSGLAGRADTQYF. For the CDR3, the DNA is TGTGCCAGCAGTGGACTAGCGGGTAGGGCAGATACGCAGTATTTT.

CDR3 residues: CASSPGTARGYTEAFF. As DNA, the CDR3 is TGTGCCAGCTCACCCGGGACCGCGAGAGGGTACACTGAAGCTTTCTTT. V and J are TRBV18 and TRBJ1-1; a possible D gene is TRBD1 (5 bases). Trimming took off 3 bases at V and 3 bases at J, with 17 bases between the two ends. Germline CDR1 and CDR2: KGHSH and LQKENI. The CDR3 totals 16 residues.

V and J are TRBV10-3 and TRBJ2-5; TRBD1 aligns across 10 bases. There are 16 residues in the CDR3. Unmatched junction bases numbered 8, after V lost 6 bases and J lost 1 base. Germline CDR1 reads ENHRY; CDR2 reads SYGVKD. The DNA for the CDR3 is TGTGCCATCAGGAGATCGACAGGGGGCCCCCAAGAGACCCAGTACTTC. Protein: CAIRRSTGGPQETQYF.

V usage is TRBV5-4 and J usage is TRBJ1-1; D unresolved. The ends were cut back, 3 bases at V and 3 bases at J, with 15 bases in the middle. The germline V gene encodes CDR1 SGHNT and CDR2 YYREEE (reference sequence). CDR3 length: 15 residues. The CDR3 region is CASSWLGEVDTEAFF. The CDR3 DNA sequence: TGTGCCAGCAGCTGGCTCGGGGAGGTGGACACTGAAGCTTTCTTT.

This clone was seen once. The chain links TRBV5-1 to TRBJ1-1; 11 nucleotides line up with TRBD1. Germline loops: CDR1 SGHRS, CDR2 YFSETQ. This CDR3 is 16 amino acids long. Trimming removed 3 bases from V and 0 bases from J; junction bases left unmatched: 4. CDR3 sequence reads: CASSSGQGAMNTEAFF. CDR3 bases: TGCGCCAGCAGCTCAGGACAGGGGGCTATGAACACTGAAGCTTTCTTT.

V is TRBV7-8 and J is TRBJ1-1, with D maybe TRBD1 (6 bases). Germline V lookup: CDR1 SGHVS, CDR2 FQNEAQ. Trimming cost V 5 bases and J 3 bases, with 13 bases left between them. The CDR3 is 14 residues long. CDR3 DNA sequence: TGTGCCAGCAGCCGGTACAGGGCGGACACTGAAGCTTTCTTT. Protein sequence: CASSRYRADTEAFF.

The chain employs TRBV2 and TRBJ2-1, with D hard to call. V shed 3 bases and J shed 1 base, with 7 bases lying between them. This CDR3 is built from 14 residues. Germline V CDR1 and CDR2: SNHLY, FYNNEI. The CDR3: CASSDTRSYNEQFF. The CDR3 DNA is TGTGCCAGCAGTGATACCAGATCCTACAATGAGCAGTTCTTC.

This clone was observed a handful of times. V and J are TRBV19 and TRBJ1-1; maybe TRBD1 (5 bases). The CDR3 length is 14 residues. The germline gives CDR1 LNHDA, CDR2 SQIVND (reference sequence). V was cut by 2 bases and J by 2 bases, with 9 bases left in between. The CDR3 DNA sequence: TGTGCCAGTAGTATACCCGGGACCAACACTGAAGCTTTCTTT. As protein: CASSIPGTNTEAFF.

V usage is TRBV15 and J usage is TRBJ2-5, with D unresolved. Trimming took off 0 bases at V and 1 base at J, with 9 bases between the two ends. Germline loops: CDR1 LNHNV, CDR2 YYDKDF (reference sequence). The CDR3 length is 15 residues. As DNA, the CDR3 is TGTGCCACCAGCAGAGATAACGGTGTCCAAGAGACCCAGTACTTC. It codes for CATSRDNGVQETQYF.

The chain uses TRBV19 and TRBJ2-1, with 10 bases fitting TRBD2. V shed 7 bases and J 1 base; nucleotides not matched to a gene: 10. Germline V gives CDR1 LNHDA, CDR2 SQIVND (reference sequence). The CDR3 spans 17 residues. The CDR3 DNA reads TGTGCCAGTACAAGGCTAGCGGGGGCCGGGTCCTACAATGAGCAGTTCTTC. Translating it yields CASTRLAGAGSYNEQFF.